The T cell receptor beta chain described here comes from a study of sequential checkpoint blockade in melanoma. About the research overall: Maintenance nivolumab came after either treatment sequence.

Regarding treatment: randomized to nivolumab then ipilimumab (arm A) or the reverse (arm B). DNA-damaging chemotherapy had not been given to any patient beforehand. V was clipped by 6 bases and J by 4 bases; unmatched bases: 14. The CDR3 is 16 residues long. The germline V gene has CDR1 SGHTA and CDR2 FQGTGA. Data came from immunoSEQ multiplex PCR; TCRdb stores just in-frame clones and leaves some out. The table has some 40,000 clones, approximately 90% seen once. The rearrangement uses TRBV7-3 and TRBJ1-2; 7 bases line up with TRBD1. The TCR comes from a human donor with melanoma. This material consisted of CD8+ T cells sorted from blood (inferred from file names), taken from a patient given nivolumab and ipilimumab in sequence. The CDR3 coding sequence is TGTGCCAGCAGTTCCGCCCCGACAGGGAGCCCCTATGGCTACACCTTC. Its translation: CASSSAPTGSPYGYTF.